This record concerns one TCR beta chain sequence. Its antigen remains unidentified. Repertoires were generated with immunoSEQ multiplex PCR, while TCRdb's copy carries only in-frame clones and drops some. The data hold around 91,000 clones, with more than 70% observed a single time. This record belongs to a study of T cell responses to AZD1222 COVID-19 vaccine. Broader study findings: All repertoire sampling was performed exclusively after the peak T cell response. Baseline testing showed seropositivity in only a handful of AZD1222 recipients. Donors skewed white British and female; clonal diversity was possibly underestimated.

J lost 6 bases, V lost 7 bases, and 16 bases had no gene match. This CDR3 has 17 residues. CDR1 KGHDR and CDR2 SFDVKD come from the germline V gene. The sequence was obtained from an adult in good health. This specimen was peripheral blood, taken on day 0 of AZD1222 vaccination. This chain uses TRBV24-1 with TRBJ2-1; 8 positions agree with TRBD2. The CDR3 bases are TGTGCCACCAGCGCCCCCACTGCACGGGAGGGCCGCAATGAGCAGTTCTTC. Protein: CATSAPTAREGRNEQFF.